Each of the 28 T cell receptor beta chains below was sequenced from the same sample in a study of Ad26.COV2.S vaccination and SARS-CoV-2 variants. The treatment is: around 19 received Ad26.COV2.S at low or high dose, single or two shots; about 5 received placebo; per-sample allocation not given. Collection of samples fell on day 63 after the first vaccine or placebo injection. Using immunoSEQ multiplex PCR, the repertoire was profiled, and TCRdb retains in-frame clones only, with some absent. The sample gives almost 400,000 clones, approximately 90% of which show up once; under 2% is in the top ten. The sample was peripheral blood, taken in a trial of Ad26.COV2.S vaccine versus placebo. These receptors were taken from a person aged 18 to 65 who received the Ad26.COV2.S COVID-19 vaccine or a placebo.

The V gene is TRBV7-2, the J gene TRBJ1-4; no clear D. V lost 2 bases and J 7 bases, leaving 17 bases between the germline ends. Germline V gives CDR1 SGHTA, CDR2 FQGNSA. This CDR3 region has 16 residues. The CDR3 sequence is CASSLNPPGPGEKLFF. Here the CDR3 DNA reads TGTGCCAGCAGCTTAAATCCCCCCGGTCCGGGTGAAAAACTGTTTTTT. The full variable domain, rest sourced from reference TRBV7-2 and TRBJ1-4, is GAGVSQSPSNKVTEKGKDVELRCDPISGHTALYWYRQSLGQGLEFLIYFQGNSAPDKSGLPSDRFSAERTGGSVSTLTIQRTQQEDSAVYLCASSLNPPGPGEKLFFGSGTQLSVL.

V and J are TRBV5-1 and TRBJ2-3; D perhaps matches TRBD2 (5 bases). CDR3 length: 15 residues. The V and J ends lost 0 bases and 0 bases respectively, with 8 bases between them. Germline V CDR1 and CDR2: SGHRS, YFSETQ. CDR3 sequence (DNA): TGCGCCAGCAGCTTGGAGGAGCGGAGCACAGATACGCAGTATTTT. This translates into CASSLEERSTDTQYF.

The V gene is TRBV3-1 (or the pseudogene TRBV3-2), the J gene TRBJ2-3, with TRBD2 identical over 14 bases. Germline V lookup: CDR1 LGHDT, CDR2 YNNKEL (reference sequence). V shed 0 bases and J 5 bases; nucleotides not matched to a gene: 7. The CDR3 is made up of 18 amino acids. Written as DNA, the CDR3 is TGTGCCAGCAGCCAAGACCTTGCCGGGACTAGCGGGAGAGATACGCAGTATTTT. Protein: CASSQDLAGTSGRDTQYF.

This clone was counted ten times or more. The chain recombines TRBV30 with TRBJ2-5, with a possible D match to TRBD2 (6 bases). The CDR3 has 12 amino acids. Trimming left V 3 bases short and J 7 bases short, with 12 bases between. Germline CDR1 reads GTSNPN; CDR2 reads SVGIG (reference sequence). Written as DNA, the CDR3 is TGTGCCTGGAGCTTTGGAGGGGTGACCCAGTACTTC. The encoded protein is CAWSFGGVTQYF. The full variable domain, in which reference TRBV30 and TRBJ2-5 provide the parts outside the CDR3, is SQTIHQWPATLVQPVGSPLSLECTVEGTSNPNLYWYRQAAGRGLQLLFYSVGIGQISSEVPQNLSASRPQDRQFILSSKKLLLSDSGFYLCAWSFGGVTQYFGPGTRLLVL.

The J gene is TRBJ2-7, the V gene TRBV5-4; 10 bases line up with TRBD2. The CDR3 extends over 16 amino acids. J gave up 9 bases and V 4 bases, and 16 bases lay outside the gene matches. CDR1 is SGHNT, CDR2 YYREEE, per germline (reference sequence). The CDR3 reads CASSPRTSGPAAVQYF. The CDR3 DNA sequence: TGTGCCAGCAGCCCGAGGACTAGCGGCCCCGCTGCCGTGCAGTACTTC.

The CDR3: CASSDLIHTEAFF. CDR3 DNA sequence: TGTGCCAGCAGTGATCTCATTCACACTGAAGCTTTCTTT. The chain carries TRBV6-1 and TRBJ1-1; D not certain. The V and J ends lost 3 bases and 3 bases respectively, with 8 bases between them. Germline V lookup: CDR1 MNHNS, CDR2 SASEGT. The CDR3 consists of 13 residues.

This clone has more than one count but fewer than ten. The chain couples TRBV6-5 to TRBJ1-5; 9 bases line up with TRBD1. The J segment lost 2 bases and the V segment lost 8 bases, leaving 7 bases of the junction unmatched. The CDR3 covers 15 residues. Germline CDR1 and CDR2: MNHEY and SVGAGI. CDR3 protein: CASSWTGEGNQPQHF. DNA for the CDR3: TGTGCCAGCTCATGGACAGGGGAAGGCAATCAGCCCCAGCATTTT.

Concerning this clone itself: Distinct nucleotide sequences in the sample also encode this CDR3. This chain connects TRBV30 to TRBJ1-4; 10 bases map to TRBD1. Germline loops: CDR1 GTSNPN, CDR2 SVGIG (reference sequence). CDR3 size: 14 residues. V was clipped by 1 base and J by 7 bases; unmatched bases: 3. In nucleotides, the CDR3 is TGTGCCTGGAGTGGAGGACAGGGGGGTGAAAAACTGTTTTTT. It specifies CAWSGGQGGEKLFF.

This chain connects TRBV10-1 to TRBJ2-7; tentatively, D is TRBD2 (5 bases). The CDR3 totals 12 residues. The germline V gene encodes CDR1 WNHNN and CDR2 SYGVQD (reference sequence). Deletions cut 8 bases from V and 0 bases from J, with 8 bases between. The CDR3 is CASADFSYEQYF. The CDR3 DNA sequence: TGCGCCAGCGCGGACTTCTCCTACGAGCAGTACTTC.

As regards this clone: Because the CDR3's place on the DNA is in doubt, the DNA is left out and the CDR3 is given as listed by TCRdb. V and J are TRBV11-3 and TRBJ2-7. A total of 17 residues make up the CDR3, ends included. The germline V gene has CDR1 SGHNT and CDR2 YENEEA. The CDR3 loop is CASSFLWGRATSYEQYF.

The J gene is TRBJ2-5, the V gene TRBV5-1; no clear D. The CDR3 runs 13 residues. Trimming took off 5 bases at V and 1 base at J, with 9 bases between the two ends. Germline V gene lookup returns CDR1 SGHRS and CDR2 YFSETQ. Here the CDR3 DNA reads TGCGCCAGCAGACAAGGGATCCAAGAGACCCAGTACTTC. It is translated as CASRQGIQETQYF.

The V gene is TRBV18, the J gene TRBJ2-1, with 14 bases identical to TRBD2. CDR1 is KGHSH and CDR2 is LQKENI in the germline V gene. V trimming: 2 bases; J trimming: 10 bases; junction bases outside the gene matches: 4. This CDR3 has 15 residues. The CDR3 reads CASSPGLAGGTEQFF. Written as DNA, the CDR3 is TGTGCCAGCTCACCAGGACTAGCGGGAGGTACGGAGCAGTTCTTC.

The chain links TRBV2 to TRBJ2-3; 8 bases map to TRBD1. This CDR3 is 15 amino acids long. Trimming cost V 2 bases and J 5 bases; bases outside gene matches: 6. Germline lookup yields CDR1 SNHLY and CDR2 FYNNEI. Here the CDR3 DNA reads TGTGCCAGCAGTGAATACCGACAGGGGCAAGATACGCAGTATTTT. Encoded protein: CASSEYRQGQDTQYF.

The CDR3 sequence is CASSRVVGPENIQYF. The CDR3 DNA sequence: TGTGCCAGCAGTCGCGTGGTGGGGCCCGAAAACATTCAGTACTTC. J is TRBJ2-4 and V is TRBV28; possible D gene TRBD1, 5 bases. The germline V gene encodes CDR1 MDHEN and CDR2 SYDVKM. V was cut by 5 bases and J by 5 bases, with 16 bases left in between. The length of the CDR3 is 15 residues. The full variable domain, in which reference TRBV28 and TRBJ2-4 provide the parts outside the CDR3, is DVKVTQSSRYLVKRTGEKVFLECVQDMDHENMFWYRQDPGLGLRLIYFSYDVKMKEKGDIPEGYSVSREKKERFSLILESASTNQTSMYLCASSRVVGPENIQYFGAGTRLSVL.

The chain links TRBV5-1 to TRBJ2-7; 10 bases are shared with TRBD1. CDR3 length: 17 residues. Unmatched junction bases numbered 9, after V lost 1 base and J lost 2 bases. The germline V gene encodes CDR1 SGHRS and CDR2 YFSETQ. The CDR3 coding sequence is TGCGCCAGCAGCTTGTATCCGGCGGGACAGGGGACCTACGAGCAGTACTTC. Amino acids: CASSLYPAGQGTYEQYF.

This clone was counted once. V is TRBV28 and J is TRBJ2-7, with 8 bases aligning to TRBD2. The CDR3 is 16 amino acids. The V gene end was trimmed by 1 base and the J gene end by 3 bases; junction bases not matched to a gene: 8. Germline CDR1 is MDHEN and CDR2 is SYDVKM. This chain's CDR3 is CASSLSGGGSDYEQYF. CDR3 bases: TGTGCCAGCAGTTTATCCGGGGGGGGTTCGGACTACGAGCAGTACTTC.

CDR3 bases: TGTGCCAGCAGTGATCCAGGGACGGGAAAAGAGACCCAGTACTTC. Translating gives CASSDPGTGKETQYF. V is TRBV2 and J is TRBJ2-5; either TRBD1 or TRBD2 may fit D (5 bases each). CDR3 length equals 15 residues. Germline V gene lookup returns CDR1 SNHLY and CDR2 FYNNEI. V was pared by 3 bases and J by 3 bases, with 14 bases between.

CDR3 DNA: TGTGCCAGCAGAGATCAGTTAAACTCCTACGAGCAGTACTTC. Residues: CASRDQLNSYEQYF. The chain combines TRBV6-5 with TRBJ2-7; the D is unclear. V lost 6 bases to trimming and J lost 0 bases, with 12 bases between them. This CDR3 spans 14 amino acids. In germline, CDR1 is MNHEY, CDR2 SVGAGI.

This clone was seen once. This chain joins TRBV6-5 and TRBJ2-2; TRBD1 matches at 7 bases. V dropped 7 bases and J dropped 4; count of bases not matched to a gene: 6. Germline V lookup: CDR1 MNHEY, CDR2 SVGAGI. There are 14 residues in the CDR3. As DNA, the CDR3 is TGTGCCAGCACGGTAGGGGGCGGCACCGGGGAGCTGTTTTTT. Its protein product is CASTVGGGTGELFF.

The V and J genes are TRBV6-5 and TRBJ2-1; 8 bases line up with TRBD1. V trimming: 8 bases; J trimming: 3 bases; junction bases outside the gene matches: 9. CDR1 and CDR2 from the germline V gene are MNHEY and SVGAGI. The CDR3 sequence is 15 residues long. CDR3 coding DNA: TGTGCCAGCCCCCAAGGACAGGGAAGCTACAATGAGCAGTTCTTC. Protein product: CASPQGQGSYNEQFF.

The V and J genes are TRBV28 and TRBJ1-2; a weak D match, TRBD1 (5 bases). The CDR3 loop spans 13 amino acids. Germline assignment: CDR1 MDHEN and CDR2 SYDVKM. The V end was cut by 2 bases, the J end by 6 bases, with 10 bases between. CDR3 region: CASSLVGADGYTF. Written as DNA, the CDR3 is TGTGCCAGCAGTTTAGTAGGGGCGGATGGCTACACCTTC.

This clone is a singleton in its sample. The chain uses TRBV7-9 and TRBJ1-2, with 8 positions matching TRBD1. CDR1 and CDR2 from the germline V gene are SEHNR and FQNEAQ (reference sequence). This CDR3 spans 14 amino acids. V lost 4 bases, J lost 5 bases, and 6 bases stayed unmatched. The CDR3 loop reads CASSSDRGSYGYTF. The CDR3 DNA sequence: TGTGCCAGCAGCTCCGACAGGGGTTCATATGGCTACACCTTC.

The J gene is TRBJ1-6, the V gene TRBV7-3, with D unresolved. Germline CDR1 reads SGHTA; CDR2 reads FQGTGA. V was shortened by 5 bases and J by 9 bases, with 14 bases between the two germline ends. There are 14 residues in the CDR3. CDR3 region: CASSRGDVASPLHF. CDR3 DNA sequence: TGTGCCAGCAGCCGTGGGGATGTAGCTTCACCCCTCCACTTT.

V is TRBV5-1 and J is TRBJ2-6, with 9 bases fitting TRBD2. With 4 bases clipped from V and 0 bases from J, the junction kept 5 bases outside the gene matches. The CDR3 contains 17 residues. In germline, CDR1 is SGHRS, CDR2 YFSETQ. The CDR3 region is CASSRLADFSGANVLTF. In DNA, the CDR3 is TGCGCCAGCAGCCGACTAGCGGACTTCTCTGGGGCCAACGTCCTGACTTTC. Together with reference TRBV5-1 and TRBJ2-6, the CDR3 gives the full variable domain: KAGVTQTPRYLIKTRGQQVTLSCSPISGHRSVSWYQQTPGQGLQFLFEYFSETQRNKGNFPGRFSGRQFSNSRSEMNVSTLELGDSALYLCASSRLADFSGANVLTFGAGSRLTVL.

The table lists this clone with a few counts. This chain links TRBV12-5 with TRBJ2-1, with 9 nucleotides matching TRBD2. Germline V CDR1 and CDR2: LGHNT, FRNRAP. Trimming at V came to 2 bases and at J to 7 bases, leaving 6 bases not matched to a gene. The CDR3 extends over 15 amino acids. This CDR3 reads CASGLSSGSRNEQFF. CDR3 DNA sequence: TGTGCTAGTGGTTTGAGTAGCGGGAGTCGGAATGAGCAGTTCTTC.

The J gene is TRBJ1-5, the V gene TRBV30; D not resolved. This CDR3 is 13 amino acids long. Looked up from germline, CDR1 is GTSNPN and CDR2 is SVGIG (reference sequence). Trimming cost V 1 base and J 5 bases, with 9 bases left between them. The CDR3 loop is CAWSAGLDQPQHF. The CDR3 coding sequence is TGTGCCTGGAGTGCGGGTTTGGATCAGCCCCAGCATTTT.

The chain recombines TRBV27 with TRBJ2-1; TRBD2 matches 9 bases. The length of the CDR3 is 17 residues. After removal of 5 bases from V and 0 bases from J, the junction contained 8 bases not matched to a gene. Germline CDR1 MNHEY, CDR2 SMNVEV (reference sequence). As DNA, the CDR3 is TGTGCCAGCAGTCTCCCCCTTAGCGGGAGCTCCTACAATGAGCAGTTCTTC. The encoded protein is CASSLPLSGSSYNEQFF.

This clone came up a few times. V usage is TRBV2 and J usage is TRBJ1-5; 11 bases map to TRBD1. Germline trimming cut 6 bases from V and 6 bases from J; bases unmatched to any gene: 4. Germline values: CDR1 SNHLY, CDR2 FYNNEI. The length of the CDR3 is 14 residues. The DNA of the CDR3 is TGTGCCAGCAGAGGACAGGGGGCAGGTCAGCCCCAGCATTTT. This encodes CASRGQGAGQPQHF.